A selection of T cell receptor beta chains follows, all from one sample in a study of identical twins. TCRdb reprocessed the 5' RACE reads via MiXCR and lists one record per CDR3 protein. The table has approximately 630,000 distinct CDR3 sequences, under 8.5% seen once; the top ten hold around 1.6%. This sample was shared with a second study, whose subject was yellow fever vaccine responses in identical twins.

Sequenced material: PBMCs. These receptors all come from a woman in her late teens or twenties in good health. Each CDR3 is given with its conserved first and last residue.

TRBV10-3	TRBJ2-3	CAISRTSGGGSTDTQYF
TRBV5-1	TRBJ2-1	CASSLTGTGSYNEQFF
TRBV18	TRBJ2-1	CASSPGQGNYNEQFF
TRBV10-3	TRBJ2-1	CARAGGGLKSSYNEQFF
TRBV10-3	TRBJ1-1	CAITRGQGAITEAFF
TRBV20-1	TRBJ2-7	CSARVGGASYEQYF
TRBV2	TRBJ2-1	CASSELREQFF
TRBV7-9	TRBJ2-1	CASSLMDRYNEQFF
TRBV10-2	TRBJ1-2	CASSAAGGYGYTF
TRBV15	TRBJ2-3	CATSRDLGRGIDTQYF
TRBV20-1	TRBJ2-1	CSARQDDGYNEQFF
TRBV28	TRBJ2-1	CASSSATVFSYNEQFF
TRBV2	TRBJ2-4	CASSAGPKKEF
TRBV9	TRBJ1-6	CASSNRDSNSPLHF
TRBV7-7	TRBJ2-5	CASSLGVSGGLRETQYF
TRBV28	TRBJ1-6	CASTTTRDTRNSPLHF
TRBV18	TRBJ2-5	CASSPRTGFGETQYF
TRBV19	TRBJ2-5	CASSKGVGTGEETQYF
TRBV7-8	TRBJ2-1	CASSLRASVNSYNEQFF
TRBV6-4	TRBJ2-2	CASSDAGNTGELFF
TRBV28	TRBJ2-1	CASSLGGGRSDEQFF
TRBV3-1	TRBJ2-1	CASSQDSTSGRKGEQFF
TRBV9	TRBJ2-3	CASSGSGTGGGNTQYF
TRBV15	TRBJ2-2	CATSRIAGGPTGELFF
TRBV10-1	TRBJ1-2	CASSGPVSGKYGYTF
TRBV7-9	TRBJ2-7	CASSSSGRDVYEQYF
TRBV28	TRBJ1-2	CASSPLGRPEVVVF
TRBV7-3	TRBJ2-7	CASSCGQYF
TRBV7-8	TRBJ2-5	CASSQGRYQETQYF
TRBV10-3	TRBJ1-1	CAINSDRGTEAFF
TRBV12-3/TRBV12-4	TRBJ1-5	CASSRLNQPQHF
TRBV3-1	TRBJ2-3	CASSQEGTSGGPTDTQYF
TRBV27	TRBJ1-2	CASSIRQDDGYTF
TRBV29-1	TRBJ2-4	CSVERMGVSGRAVKNIQYF
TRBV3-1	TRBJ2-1	CASSQDLGINNEQFF
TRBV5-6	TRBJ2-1	CASSFPGAGQFF
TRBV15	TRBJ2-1	CATSRVDRMGNEQFF
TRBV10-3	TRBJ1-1	CAISEGRLGNTEAFF
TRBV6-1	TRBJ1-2	CASSELSVDGYTF
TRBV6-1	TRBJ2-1	CASRSRSSYNEQFF
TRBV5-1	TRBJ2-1	CASSNTNPNNEQFF
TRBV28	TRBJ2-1	CASSLPPLNGDNEQFF
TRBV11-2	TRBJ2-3	CASSSTVGSTDTQYF
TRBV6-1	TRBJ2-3	CASSPLEAPDTQYF
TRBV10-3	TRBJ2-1	CAISESPRGSSYNEQFF
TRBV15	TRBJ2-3	CATSGTGIADTQYF
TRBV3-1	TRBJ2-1	CASCQDQRLAGLVEQFF
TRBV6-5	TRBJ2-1	CASSLGTRTGTLLF
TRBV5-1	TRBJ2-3	CASSEQGPSTDTQYF